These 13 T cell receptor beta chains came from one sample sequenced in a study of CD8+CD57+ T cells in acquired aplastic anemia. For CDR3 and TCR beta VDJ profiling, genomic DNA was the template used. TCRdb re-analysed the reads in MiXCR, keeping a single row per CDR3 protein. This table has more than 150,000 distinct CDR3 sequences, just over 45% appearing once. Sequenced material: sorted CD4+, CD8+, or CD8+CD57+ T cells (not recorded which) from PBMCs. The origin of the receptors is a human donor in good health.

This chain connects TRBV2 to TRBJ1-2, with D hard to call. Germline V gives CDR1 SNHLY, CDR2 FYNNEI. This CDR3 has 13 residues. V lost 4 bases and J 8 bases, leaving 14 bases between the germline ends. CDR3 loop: CASSGRPTQGYTF. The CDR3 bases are TGTGCCAGCAGTGGTCGGCCGACCCAGGGCTACACCTTC.

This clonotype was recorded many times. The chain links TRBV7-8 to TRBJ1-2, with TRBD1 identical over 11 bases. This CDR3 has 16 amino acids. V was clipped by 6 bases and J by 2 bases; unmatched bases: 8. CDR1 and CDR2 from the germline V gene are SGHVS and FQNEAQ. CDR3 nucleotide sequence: TGTGCCAGCAGTTCCCCGGGACAGGGGGAAAACTATGGCTACACCTTC. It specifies CASSSPGQGENYGYTF.

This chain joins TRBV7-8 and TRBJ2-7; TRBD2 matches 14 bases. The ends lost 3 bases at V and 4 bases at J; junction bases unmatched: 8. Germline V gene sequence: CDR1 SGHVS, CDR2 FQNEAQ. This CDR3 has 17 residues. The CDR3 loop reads CASSFLGLAGERYEQYF. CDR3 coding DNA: TGTGCCAGCAGCTTCCTGGGACTAGCGGGAGAGAGGTACGAGCAGTACTTC.

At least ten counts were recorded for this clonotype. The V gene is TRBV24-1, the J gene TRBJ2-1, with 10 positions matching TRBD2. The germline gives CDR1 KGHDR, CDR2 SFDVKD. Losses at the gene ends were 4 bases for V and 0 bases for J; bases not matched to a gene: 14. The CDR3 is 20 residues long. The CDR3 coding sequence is TGTGCCACCAGTGACCCCCGTAGCGGGAGGTCCACTTTCTCCTACAATGAGCAGTTCTTC. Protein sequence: CATSDPRSGRSTFSYNEQFF.

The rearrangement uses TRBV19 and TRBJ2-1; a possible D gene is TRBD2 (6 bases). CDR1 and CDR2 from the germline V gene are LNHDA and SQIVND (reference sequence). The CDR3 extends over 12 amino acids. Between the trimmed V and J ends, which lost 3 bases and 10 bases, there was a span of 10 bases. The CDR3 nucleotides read TGTGCCAGTAGTATGGAGCGGGTCGAGCAGTTCTTC. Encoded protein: CASSMERVEQFF.

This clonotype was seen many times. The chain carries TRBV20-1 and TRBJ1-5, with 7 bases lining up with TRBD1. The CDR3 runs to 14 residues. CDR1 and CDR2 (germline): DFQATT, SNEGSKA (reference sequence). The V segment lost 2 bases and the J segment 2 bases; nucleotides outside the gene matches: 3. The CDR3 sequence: CSARTGAGNQPQHF. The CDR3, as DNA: TGCAGTGCTAGAACAGGGGCCGGCAATCAGCCCCAGCATTTT.

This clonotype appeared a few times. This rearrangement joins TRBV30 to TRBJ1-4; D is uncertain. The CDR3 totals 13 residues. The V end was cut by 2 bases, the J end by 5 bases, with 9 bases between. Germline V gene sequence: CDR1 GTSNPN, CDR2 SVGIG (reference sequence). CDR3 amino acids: CAWSPPGNEKLFF. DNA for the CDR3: TGTGCCTGGAGTCCCCCCGGAAATGAAAAACTGTTTTTT.

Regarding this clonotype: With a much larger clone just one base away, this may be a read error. The CDR3 protein is CSARDPLASNQPQHF. In DNA, the CDR3 is TGCAGTGCTAGAGATCCATTAGCTAGCAATCAGCCCCAGCATTTT. The V and J genes are TRBV20-1 and TRBJ1-5, with D unclear. V was cut by 0 bases and J by 0 bases, with 9 bases left in between. Germline loops: CDR1 DFQATT, CDR2 SNEGSKA (reference sequence). CDR3 size: 15 residues.

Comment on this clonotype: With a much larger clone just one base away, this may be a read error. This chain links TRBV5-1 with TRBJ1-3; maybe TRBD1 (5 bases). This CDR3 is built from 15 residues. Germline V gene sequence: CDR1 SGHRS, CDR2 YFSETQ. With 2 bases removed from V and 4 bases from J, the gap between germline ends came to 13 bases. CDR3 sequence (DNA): TGCGCCAGCAGCTTAGACAGAATCTCAGGAAACACCATATATTTT. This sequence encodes CASSLDRISGNTIYF.

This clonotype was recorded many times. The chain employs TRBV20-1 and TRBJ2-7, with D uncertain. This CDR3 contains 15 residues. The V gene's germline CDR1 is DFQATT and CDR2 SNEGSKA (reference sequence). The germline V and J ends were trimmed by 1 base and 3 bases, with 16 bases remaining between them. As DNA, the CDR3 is TGCAGTGCTAGAGCCCCAACACGGACCAACTACGAGCAGTACTTC. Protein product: CSARAPTRTNYEQYF.

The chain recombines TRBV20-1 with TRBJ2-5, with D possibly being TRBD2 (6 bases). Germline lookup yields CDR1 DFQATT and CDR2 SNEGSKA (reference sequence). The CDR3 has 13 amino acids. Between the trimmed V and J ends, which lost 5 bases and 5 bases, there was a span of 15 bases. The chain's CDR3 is CSASAGPGETQYF. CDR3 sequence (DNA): TGCAGTGCTTCCGCGGGGCCAGGGGAGACCCAGTACTTC.

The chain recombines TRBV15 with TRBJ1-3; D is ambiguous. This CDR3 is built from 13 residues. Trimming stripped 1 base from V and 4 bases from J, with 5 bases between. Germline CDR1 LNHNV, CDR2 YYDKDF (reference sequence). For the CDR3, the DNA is TGTGCCACCAGCAGAGGGTTCGGAAACACCATATATTTT. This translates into CATSRGFGNTIYF.

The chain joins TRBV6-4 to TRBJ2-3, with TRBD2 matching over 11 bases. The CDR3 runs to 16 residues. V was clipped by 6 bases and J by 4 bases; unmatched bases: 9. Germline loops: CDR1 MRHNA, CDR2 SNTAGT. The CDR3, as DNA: TGTGCCAGCAGCTTACCGGGACTAGCGGAGTCAGATACGCAGTATTTT. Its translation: CASSLPGLAESDTQYF.